Listed here are 22 T cell receptor beta chains from one sample, sequenced in a study of OX40 agonist ivuxolimab in advanced cancers. Clones were read by immunoSEQ multiplex PCR, and TCRdb kept only the in-frame ones, dropping some. The sample has some 66,000 clones, about 91% seen once. The sample in question was CD4+ or CD8+ T cells sorted from blood, obtained in a trial of the OX40 agonist ivuxolimab. The receptors were sampled from an adult with an advanced solid tumor such as melanoma, head and neck, liver or kidney cancer.

V gene TRBV19 combines with J gene TRBJ1-6; 9 nucleotides match TRBD1. The CDR3 contains 16 residues. The germline V gene has CDR1 LNHDA and CDR2 SQIVND (reference sequence). J lost 7 bases, V lost 5 bases, and 9 bases had no gene match. The CDR3 spells CASSVSRDRANSPLHF. The CDR3 DNA reads TGTGCCAGTAGTGTCTCACGGGACAGGGCGAATTCACCCCTCCACTTT.

This rearrangement joins TRBV7-2 to TRBJ2-1, with a weak D call TRBD1 (6 bases). Germline CDR1 and CDR2: SGHTA and FQGNSA. This CDR3 region has 15 residues. The ends were cut back, 4 bases at V and 5 bases at J, with 15 bases in the middle. CDR3 DNA: TGTGCCAGCAGCTCGTGGACAGCTTTAAACAATGAGCAGTTCTTC. Encoded protein: CASSSWTALNNEQFF.

The J gene is TRBJ2-2, the V gene TRBV7-3, with 11 bases lining up with TRBD2. The germline V gene has CDR1 SGHTA and CDR2 FQGTGA. The CDR3 sequence is 15 residues long. The ends lost 2 bases at V and 6 bases at J; junction bases unmatched: 2. CDR3 residues: CASSLGGLAAGELFF. The CDR3 nucleotides read TGTGCCAGCAGCTTAGGGGGACTAGCGGCCGGGGAGCTGTTTTTT.

The rearrangement joins TRBV5-4 to TRBJ2-2; weak D call: TRBD1 (6 bases). Germline CDR1 SGHNT, CDR2 YYREEE (reference sequence). The CDR3 sequence is 15 residues long. With 4 bases removed from V and 4 bases from J, the gap between germline ends came to 14 bases. The CDR3, as DNA: TGTGCCAGCAGCGTTCAGGGGCGGCGCACCGGGGAGCTGTTTTTT. Protein product: CASSVQGRRTGELFF.

The rearrangement uses TRBV18 and TRBJ1-2; 9 positions match TRBD1. The length of the CDR3 is 13 residues. Germline lookup yields CDR1 KGHSH and CDR2 LQKENI. V trimming: 8 bases; J trimming: 2 bases; junction bases outside the gene matches: 3. The CDR3 protein is CASTGQGNYGYTF. The CDR3 DNA reads as TGTGCCAGCACAGGACAGGGGAACTATGGCTACACCTTC.

The count of this clone is one. V gene TRBV25-1 combines with J gene TRBJ1-6; the match to TRBD1 covers 7 bases. Trimming at V came to 2 bases and at J to 7 bases, leaving 8 bases not matched to a gene. The germline V gene has CDR1 MGHDK and CDR2 SYGVNS. The CDR3 runs 16 residues. In DNA, the CDR3 is TGTGCCAGCAGTGAAGCTGGGCGGGGACAGAATTCACCCCTCCACTTT. Amino acid sequence: CASSEAGRGQNSPLHF.

V usage is TRBV5-1 and J usage is TRBJ2-2; 11 bases map to TRBD2. Germline lookup yields CDR1 SGHRS and CDR2 YFSETQ. This CDR3 contains 17 residues. With 2 bases clipped from V and 0 bases from J, the junction kept 3 bases outside the gene matches. This chain's CDR3 is CASSLLAGDTNTGELFF. DNA for the CDR3: TGCGCCAGCAGCTTACTAGCGGGGGACACGAACACCGGGGAGCTGTTTTTT. Full variable domain (remainder filled in from reference TRBV5-1 and TRBJ2-2): KAGVTQTPRYLIKTRGQQVTLSCSPISGHRSVSWYQQTPGQGLQFLFEYFSETQRNKGNFPGRFSGRQFSNSRSEMNVSTLELGDSALYLCASSLLAGDTNTGELFFGEGSRLTVL.

The rearrangement links TRBV6-6 to TRBJ2-7; perhaps TRBD2 as D (6 bases). CDR3 length: 14 residues. CDR1 and CDR2 from the germline V gene are MNHNY and SVGAGI (reference sequence). V lost 3 bases and J 4 bases, leaving 13 bases between the germline ends. The CDR3 loop reads CASSYGGASYEQYF. The CDR3 DNA follows: TGTGCCAGCAGTTATGGCGGGGCATCATACGAGCAGTACTTC.

Concerning this clone: One end of the junction varies from germline; a read error may be responsible. The rearrangement joins TRBV6-5 to TRBJ2-7; D is possibly TRBD1 (5 bases). The V gene's germline CDR1 is MNHEY and CDR2 SVGAGI. This CDR3 spans 16 amino acids. The CDR3 nucleotides read TGTGCCAGCAGTTACTTGGCCCCAGGGCAGGAATACGGGCAGTACTTC. Translating gives CASSYLAPGQEYGQYF.

This sequence joins TRBV28 and TRBJ1-2, with 9 positions matching TRBD1. The CDR3 is 13 residues long. Germline-derived CDR1 and CDR2 are MDHEN and SYDVKM. The trim removed 5 bases at V and 6 bases at J, leaving 4 bases unmatched. CDR3 amino acids: CASSTTGGNGYTF. CDR3 nucleotides: TGTGCCAGCAGTACCACAGGGGGCAATGGCTACACCTTC.

CDR3 sequence: CASSDQGETQYF. In nucleotides, the CDR3 is TGTGCCAGTAGTGACCAGGGGGAGACCCAGTACTTC. The V gene is TRBV19, the J gene TRBJ2-5, with a possible D match to TRBD1 (6 bases). CDR1 LNHDA and CDR2 SQIVND come from the germline V gene (reference sequence). V was clipped by 5 bases and J by 5 bases, with 9 bases between them. CDR3 length: 12 amino acids.

The chain employs TRBV7-7 and TRBJ2-5; 8 bases align to TRBD1. Germline-derived CDR1 and CDR2 are SSHAT and FNYEAQ (reference sequence). With 5 bases clipped from V and 5 bases from J, the junction kept 10 bases outside the gene matches. The CDR3 runs to 15 residues. CDR3 in DNA: TGTGCCAGCAGCACGCGACAGGGGTATCTGGAGACCCAGTACTTC. This gives the protein CASSTRQGYLETQYF.

The V gene is TRBV11-2, the J gene TRBJ1-4; a possible D gene is TRBD1 (5 bases). This CDR3 region has 15 residues. Germline V gene sequence: CDR1 SGHAT, CDR2 FQNNGV. The V gene lost 4 bases and the J gene lost 0 bases, with 9 bases spanning the gap. CDR3 bases: TGTGCCAGCAGCTGGACATCTGCAACTAATGAAAAACTGTTTTTT. Its protein is CASSWTSATNEKLFF.

A few counts support this clone. The chain employs TRBV19 and TRBJ1-1, with D possibly TRBD1 on 5 matching bases. CDR1 and CDR2 from the germline V gene are LNHDA and SQIVND (reference sequence). With 6 bases removed from V and 0 bases from J, the gap between germline ends came to 8 bases. The CDR3 spans 13 residues. CDR3 region: CASSGTVNTEAFF. In DNA, the CDR3 is TGTGCCAGTAGCGGGACGGTGAACACTGAAGCTTTCTTT.

The chain carries TRBV4-1 and TRBJ2-7; a weak D match, TRBD2 (6 bases). Per germline, CDR1 MGHRA and CDR2 YSYEKL. V lost 3 bases, J lost 5 bases, and 14 bases lay in between. The CDR3 runs 14 residues. CDR3 coding DNA: TGCGCCAGCAGCCAGGAGGGACGCCGAGACGAGCAGTACTTC. The encoded protein is CASSQEGRRDEQYF.

CDR3 loop: CASSWTAAYGYTF. In DNA form, the CDR3 reads TGTGCCAGCAGCTGGACAGCCGCCTATGGCTACACCTTC. This rearrangement joins TRBV27 to TRBJ1-2; tentative D call: TRBD1 (6 bases). The CDR3 covers 13 residues. V gave up 6 bases and J gave up 4 bases, with 12 bases separating them. The germline V gene has CDR1 MNHEY and CDR2 SMNVEV (reference sequence).

The CDR3 DNA sequence: TGTGCCACCAGCAGAGATTCGGGGGTTAGCGACGAGCAGTACTTC. Translating it yields CATSRDSGVSDEQYF. The chain carries TRBV15 and TRBJ2-5, with D possibly being TRBD2 (6 bases). Gene TRBJ2-7 matches the end of the DNA better, so the J call may be wrong. The CDR3 runs 15 residues. Germline V gives CDR1 LNHNV, CDR2 YYDKDF (reference sequence).

This clone was recorded once. V and J are TRBV5-1 and TRBJ1-1; possible D gene TRBD1, 6 bases. The ends were cut back, 2 bases at V and 4 bases at J, with 12 bases in the middle. The CDR3 length is 14 residues. Per the germline V gene, CDR1 is SGHRS and CDR2 is YFSETQ. The DNA of the CDR3 is TGCGCCAGCAGCTTACCACAGGGAGGCACTGAAGCTTTCTTT. Protein product: CASSLPQGGTEAFF.

The V call is TRBV7-2, the J call TRBJ2-7; 8 bases map to TRBD2. CDR1 and CDR2 from the germline V gene are SGHTA and FQGNSA. This CDR3 is 15 amino acids long. V was pared by 5 bases and J by 4 bases, with 10 bases of the junction left unmatched. The CDR3 is CASSLSGGNTYEQYF. DNA for the CDR3: TGTGCCAGCAGCCTAAGCGGGGGCAATACGTACGAGCAGTACTTC.

The chain combines TRBV10-1 with TRBJ2-1; 10 positions agree with TRBD2. The CDR3 spans 15 residues. The ends lost 2 bases at V and 6 bases at J; junction bases unmatched: 4. From germline, CDR1 is WNHNN and CDR2 SYGVQD (reference sequence). The CDR3 DNA is TGCGCCAGCAGTGAGCAGCGGGGGGGGATCAATGAGCAGTTCTTC. It yields the protein CASSEQRGGINEQFF.

This clone occurred once. The chain carries TRBV7-8 and TRBJ2-2; possibly TRBD1 for D (6 bases). Germline CDR1 and CDR2: SGHVS and FQNEAQ. This CDR3 is 15 amino acids long. V was shortened by 3 bases and J by 4 bases, with 12 bases between the two germline ends. The CDR3 protein is CASSFSGHGTGELFF. The CDR3 DNA follows: TGTGCCAGCAGCTTCTCGGGACACGGCACCGGGGAGCTGTTTTTT. The full variable domain, its missing parts supplied by reference TRBV7-8 and TRBJ2-2, is GAGVSQSPRYKVAKRGQDVALRCDPISGHVSLFWYQQALGQGPEFLTYFQNEAQLDKSGLPSDRFFAERPEGSVSTLKIQRTQQEDSAVYLCASSFSGHGTGELFFGEGSRLTVL.

The chain employs TRBV20-1 and TRBJ2-3, with D maybe TRBD2 (5 bases). Germline V gene lookup returns CDR1 DFQATT and CDR2 SNEGSKA (reference sequence). This CDR3 is built from 11 residues. Trimming cost V 5 bases and J 5 bases, with 8 bases left between them. For the CDR3, the DNA is TGCAGTGCTCTCCGGGGAGATACGCAGTATTTT. The encoded protein is CSALRGDTQYF.